This T cell receptor (beta chain) is drawn from a study of blood T cells in healthy people across ages. For the second PCR, which ran for roughly 7 to 11 cycles, a sample-barcoded 5' primer and a J-beta primer mix were used. TCRdb independently ran MiXCR on the 5' RACE reads; one entry per CDR3 protein. Among about 1.6 million distinct CDR3 sequences, roughly 32% were seen once, and the ten largest hold approximately 10%. Trimming took 0 bases from V and 1 from J, leaving 9 bases between them. This CDR3 is built from 15 residues. Per the germline V gene, CDR1 is DFQATT and CDR2 is SNEGSKA (reference sequence).

This receptor was obtained from a woman aged 30 to 39 in good health. The V call is TRBV20-1, the J call TRBJ2-2; D unclear. Sequencing was performed on blood. The CDR3 region is CSARDHSRNTGELFF. The CDR3 DNA reads as TGCAGTGCTAGAGATCATAGTCGGAACACCGGGGAGCTGTTTTTT.